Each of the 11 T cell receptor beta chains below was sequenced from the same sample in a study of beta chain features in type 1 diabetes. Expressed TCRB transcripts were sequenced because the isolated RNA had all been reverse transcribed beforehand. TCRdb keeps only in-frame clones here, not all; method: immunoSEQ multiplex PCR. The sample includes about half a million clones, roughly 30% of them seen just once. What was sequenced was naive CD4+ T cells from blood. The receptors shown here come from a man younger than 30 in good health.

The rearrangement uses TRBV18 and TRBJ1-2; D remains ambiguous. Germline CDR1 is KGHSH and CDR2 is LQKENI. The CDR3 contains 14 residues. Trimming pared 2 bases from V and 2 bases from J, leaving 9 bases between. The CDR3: CASSPFSHNYGYTF. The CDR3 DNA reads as TGTGCCAGCTCACCATTCAGTCACAACTATGGCTACACCTTC.

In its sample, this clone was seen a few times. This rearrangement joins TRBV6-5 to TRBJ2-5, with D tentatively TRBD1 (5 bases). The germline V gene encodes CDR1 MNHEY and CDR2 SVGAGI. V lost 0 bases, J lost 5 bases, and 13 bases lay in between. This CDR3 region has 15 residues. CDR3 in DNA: TGTGCCAGCAGTTACTCGAACCCAGGGCGGGAGACCCAGTACTTC. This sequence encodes CASSYSNPGRETQYF.

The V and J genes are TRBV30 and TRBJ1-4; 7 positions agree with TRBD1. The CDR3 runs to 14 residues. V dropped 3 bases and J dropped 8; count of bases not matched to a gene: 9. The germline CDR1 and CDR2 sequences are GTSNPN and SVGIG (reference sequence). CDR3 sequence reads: CAWSLQGREEKLFF. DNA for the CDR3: TGTGCCTGGAGCCTACAGGGGAGGGAGGAAAAACTGTTTTTT. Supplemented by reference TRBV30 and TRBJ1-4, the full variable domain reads SQTIHQWPATLVQPVGSPLSLECTVEGTSNPNLYWYRQAAGRGLQLLFYSVGIGQISSEVPQNLSASRPQDRQFILSSKKLLLSDSGFYLCAWSLQGREEKLFFGSGTQLSVL.

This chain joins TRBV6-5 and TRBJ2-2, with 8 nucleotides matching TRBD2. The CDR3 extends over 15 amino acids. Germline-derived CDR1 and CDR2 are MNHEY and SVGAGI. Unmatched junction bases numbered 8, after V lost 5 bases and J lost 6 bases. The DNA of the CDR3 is TGTGCCAGCAGTACTCGGAGCGGGAGTGCCGGGGAGCTGTTTTTT. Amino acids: CASSTRSGSAGELFF.

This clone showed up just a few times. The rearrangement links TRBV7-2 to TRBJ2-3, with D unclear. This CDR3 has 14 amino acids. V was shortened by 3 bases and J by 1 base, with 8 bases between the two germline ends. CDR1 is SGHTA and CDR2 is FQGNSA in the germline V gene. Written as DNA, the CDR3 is TGTGCCAGCAGCTTCGACTCGGGCACAGATACGCAGTATTTT. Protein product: CASSFDSGTDTQYF.

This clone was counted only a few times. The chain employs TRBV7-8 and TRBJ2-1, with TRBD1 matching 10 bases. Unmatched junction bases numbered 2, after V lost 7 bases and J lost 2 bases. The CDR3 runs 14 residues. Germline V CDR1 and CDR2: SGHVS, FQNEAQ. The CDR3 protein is CASTGTGAYNEQFF. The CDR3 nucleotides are TGTGCCAGCACCGGGACAGGGGCCTACAATGAGCAGTTCTTC.

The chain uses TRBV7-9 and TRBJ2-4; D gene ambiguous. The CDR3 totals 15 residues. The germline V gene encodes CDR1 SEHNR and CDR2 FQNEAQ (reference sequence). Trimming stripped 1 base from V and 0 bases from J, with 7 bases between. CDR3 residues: CASSLDLLAKNIQYF. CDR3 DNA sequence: TGTGCCAGCAGCTTAGATTTGTTAGCCAAAAACATTCAGTACTTC.

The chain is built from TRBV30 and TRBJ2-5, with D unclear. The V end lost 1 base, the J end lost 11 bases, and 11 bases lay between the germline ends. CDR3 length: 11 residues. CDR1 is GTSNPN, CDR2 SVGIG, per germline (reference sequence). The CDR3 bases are TGTGCCTGGAGTGACCACAGAGAGCAGTACTTC. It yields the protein CAWSDHREQYF.

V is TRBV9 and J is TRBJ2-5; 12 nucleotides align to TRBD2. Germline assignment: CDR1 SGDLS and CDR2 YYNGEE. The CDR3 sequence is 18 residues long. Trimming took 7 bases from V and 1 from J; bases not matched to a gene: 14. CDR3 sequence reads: CASGRLAGDLSRQETQYF. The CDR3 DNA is TGTGCCAGCGGCCGACTAGCGGGAGATCTATCGCGCCAAGAGACCCAGTACTTC.

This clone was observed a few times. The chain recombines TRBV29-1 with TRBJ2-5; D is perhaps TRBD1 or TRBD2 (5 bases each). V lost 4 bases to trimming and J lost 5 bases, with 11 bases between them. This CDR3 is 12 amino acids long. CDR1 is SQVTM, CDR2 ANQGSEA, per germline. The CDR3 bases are TGCAGCGTTGTGGGTGGGACGGAGACCCAGTACTTC. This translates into CSVVGGTETQYF.

The CDR3 DNA reads TGCAGCGTTGATGTGACAGCTAGCAGCACAGATACGCAGTATTTT. Translating gives CSVDVTASSTDTQYF. This rearrangement joins TRBV29-1 to TRBJ2-3, with D tentatively TRBD1 or TRBD2 (5 bases each). CDR1 SQVTM and CDR2 ANQGSEA come from the germline V gene. V shed 3 bases and J shed 0 bases, with 13 bases lying between them. The CDR3 contains 15 residues.